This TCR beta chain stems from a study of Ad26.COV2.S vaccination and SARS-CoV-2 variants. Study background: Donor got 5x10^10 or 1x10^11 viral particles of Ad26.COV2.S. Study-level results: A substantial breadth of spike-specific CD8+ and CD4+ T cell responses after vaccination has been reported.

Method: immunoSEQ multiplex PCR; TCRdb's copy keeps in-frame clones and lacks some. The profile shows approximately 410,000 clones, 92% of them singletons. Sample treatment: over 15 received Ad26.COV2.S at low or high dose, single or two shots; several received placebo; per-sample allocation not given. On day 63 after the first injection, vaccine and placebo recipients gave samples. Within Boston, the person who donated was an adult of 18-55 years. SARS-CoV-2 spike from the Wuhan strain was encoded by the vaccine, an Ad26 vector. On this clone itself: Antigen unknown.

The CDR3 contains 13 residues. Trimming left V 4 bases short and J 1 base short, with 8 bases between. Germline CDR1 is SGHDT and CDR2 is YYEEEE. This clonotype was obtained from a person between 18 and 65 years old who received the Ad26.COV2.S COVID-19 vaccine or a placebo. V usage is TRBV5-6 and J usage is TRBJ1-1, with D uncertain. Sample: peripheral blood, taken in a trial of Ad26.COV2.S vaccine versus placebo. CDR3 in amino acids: CASSPTQNTEAFF. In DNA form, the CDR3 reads TGTGCCAGCAGCCCCACACAGAACACTGAAGCTTTCTTT.